This T cell receptor (beta chain) was profiled in a study of shared clonotypes between healthy human individuals. About the research overall: Per donor, CD8 memory used one plate, CD8 naive used two, CD4 memory used three and CD4 naive used three.

Some clones are missing from TCRdb's copy, which holds only in-frame ones; the method was immunoSEQ multiplex PCR. The table records about 2.3 million clones, 85% to 95% of them present only once. This clone occurred a few times. CDR1 and CDR2 (germline): KGHSH, LQKENI. This CDR3 is built from 15 residues. Trimming removed 1 base from V and 0 bases from J, with 7 bases in between. The chain has TRBV18 and TRBJ1-3; no clear D. Sequencing was performed on naive CD4+ T cells from PBMCs. Regarding subset: CD45RA+ positively selected. The receptor's source is a man between 18 and 29 years old in good health. Some clones in this sample may be carry-over from other donors' samples. CDR3 protein: CASSPLRNSGNTIYF. CDR3 nucleotides: TGTGCCAGCTCACCACTGAGGAACTCTGGAAACACCATATATTTT.